Below, 10 T cell receptor beta chains from the same sample are listed, as sequenced in a study of CD8+CD57+ T cells in acquired aplastic anemia listed by TCRdb under 2018. This sample was sequenced with an Illumina HiSeq 2000. TCR beta VDJ combination and CDR3 sequence profiling used genomic DNA as the template. Clones were called with MiXCR by TCRdb after fastp trimmed the public reads at Q25, and only in-frame beta chains were retained. One record per CDR3 amino acid sequence lists the most common genes and DNA. For this sample the table gives over 150,000 distinct CDR3 sequences, of which roughly 60% were detected only once. The biggest ten clones account for approximately 40% of the sample. Expansion of CD8+CD57+ cells had been shown by flow cytometry in the patients chosen for sequencing. Sequenced material: sorted CD4+, CD8+, or CD8+CD57+ T cells (not recorded which) from PBMCs. The source is a human donor with aplastic anemia.

The chain recombines TRBV10-3 with TRBJ2-7, with TRBD1 matching 11 bases. Per the germline V gene, CDR1 is ENHRY and CDR2 is SYGVKD. There are 17 residues in the CDR3. J was trimmed by 3 bases and V by 7 bases; bases with no gene match: 14. The CDR3 is CAIKVASRGTGGYEQYF. In DNA form, the CDR3 reads TGTGCCATCAAGGTAGCGTCCCGAGGGACAGGGGGCTACGAGCAGTACTTC.

Of note for this clonotype: Being one base from a much bigger clone, this may be a read error. No conserved phenylalanine or tryptophan is present at the end of the CDR3, so a read error is the likely explanation. The CDR3 coding sequence is TGCGCCAGCAGCCAAGTAGGGGGAAATGAGCAGTTCCTC. It yields the protein CASSQVGGNEQFL. The V call is TRBV4-3, the J call TRBJ2-1, with D perhaps TRBD1 (6 bases). The V and J ends lost 1 base and 7 bases respectively, with 8 bases between them. This CDR3 comprises 13 residues. Looked up from germline, CDR1 is LGHNA and CDR2 is YSLEER.

This clonotype turned up a few times. The CDR3 here is CATSRDYSYEQYF. DNA for the CDR3: TGTGCCACCAGCAGAGATTACAGCTACGAGCAGTACTTC. The chain carries TRBV15 and TRBJ2-7; no definite D call. Germline-derived CDR1 and CDR2 are LNHNV and YYDKDF (reference sequence). The CDR3 is 13 amino acids. Trimming cost V 0 bases and J 3 bases, with 6 bases left between them.

The chain links TRBV24-1 to TRBJ2-5; 7 bases agree with TRBD2. Germline V gene data show CDR1 as KGHDR and CDR2 as SFDVKD. This CDR3 spans 14 amino acids. V was clipped by 5 bases and J by 4 bases; unmatched bases: 6. The CDR3 loop is CATSGGGTGETQYF. The DNA for the CDR3 is TGTGCCACCAGTGGCGGGGGAACGGGAGAGACCCAGTACTTC.

Ten or more counts support this clonotype. J is TRBJ2-3 and V is TRBV15; D call uncertain. The germline V gene encodes CDR1 LNHNV and CDR2 YYDKDF (reference sequence). The V end lost 5 bases, the J end lost 1 base, and 7 bases lay between the germline ends. The length of the CDR3 is 13 residues. The CDR3 DNA is TGTGCCACCAGCGTTGGGGGCACAGATACGCAGTATTTT. This translates into CATSVGGTDTQYF.

The V and J genes are TRBV24-1 and TRBJ1-2; 7 bases line up with TRBD1. The CDR3 has 15 amino acids. V was pared by 2 bases and J by 2 bases, with 4 bases of the junction left unmatched. Per germline, CDR1 KGHDR and CDR2 SFDVKD. The CDR3 region has the DNA TGTGCCACCAGTGATTCGGACAGGCCCAACTATGGCTACACCTTC. It codes for CATSDSDRPNYGYTF.

By sample share, this clonotype is large (0.1 to 1%). This chain joins TRBV6-5 and TRBJ1-6; 8 bases line up with TRBD1. This CDR3 is built from 12 residues. CDR1 is MNHEY and CDR2 is SVGAGI in the germline V gene. After removal of 10 bases from V and 9 bases from J, the junction contained 5 bases not matched to a gene. The DNA for the CDR3 is TGTGCCACCAGACAGGGGAGTTCACCCCTCCACTTT. This sequence encodes CATRQGSSPLHF.

The rearrangement joins TRBV7-2 to TRBJ2-7, with D perhaps matching TRBD1 (6 bases). In germline, CDR1 is SGHTA, CDR2 FQGNSA. The CDR3 covers 14 residues. Trimming took off 2 bases at V and 2 bases at J, with 10 bases between the two ends. This chain's CDR3 is CASSLNKGAYEQYF. As DNA, the CDR3 is TGTGCCAGCAGCTTAAATAAGGGGGCCTACGAGCAGTACTTC. The variable domain in full, completed from reference TRBV7-2 and TRBJ2-7, reads GAGVSQSPSNKVTEKGKDVELRCDPISGHTALYWYRQSLGQGLEFLIYFQGNSAPDKSGLPSDRFSAERTGGSVSTLTIQRTQQEDSAVYLCASSLNKGAYEQYFGPGTRLTVT.

The CDR3 here is CATLGEGRAGDEQYF. The CDR3 DNA reads as TGTGCCACCCTAGGGGAGGGGAGGGCCGGAGACGAGCAGTACTTC. V is TRBV10-3 and J is TRBJ2-7; 7 nucleotides line up with TRBD2. This CDR3 has 15 amino acids. The V gene end was trimmed by 10 bases and the J gene end by 5 bases; junction bases not matched to a gene: 17. CDR1 and CDR2 (germline): ENHRY, SYGVKD.

The V call is TRBV20-1, the J call TRBJ2-3, with a weak D call TRBD2 (6 bases). The germline V and J ends were trimmed by 3 bases and 6 bases, with 19 bases remaining between them. Germline V lookup: CDR1 DFQATT, CDR2 SNEGSKA (reference sequence). This CDR3 has 15 residues. The CDR3 protein is CSARAGLATMDTQYF. The CDR3 nucleotides are TGCAGTGCTAGGGCCGGGCTAGCGACGATGGATACGCAGTATTTT.